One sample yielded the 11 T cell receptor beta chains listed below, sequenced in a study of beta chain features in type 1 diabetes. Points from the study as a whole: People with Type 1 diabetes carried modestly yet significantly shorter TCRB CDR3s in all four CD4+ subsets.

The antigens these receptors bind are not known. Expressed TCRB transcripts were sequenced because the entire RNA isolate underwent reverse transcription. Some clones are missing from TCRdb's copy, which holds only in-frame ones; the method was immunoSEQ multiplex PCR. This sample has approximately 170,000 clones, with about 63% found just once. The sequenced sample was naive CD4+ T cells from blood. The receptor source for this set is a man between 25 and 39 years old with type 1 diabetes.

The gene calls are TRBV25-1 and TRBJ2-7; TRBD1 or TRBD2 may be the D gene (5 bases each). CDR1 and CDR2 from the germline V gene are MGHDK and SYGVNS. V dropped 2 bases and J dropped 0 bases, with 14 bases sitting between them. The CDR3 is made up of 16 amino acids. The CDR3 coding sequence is TGTGCCAGCAGTGAAGGGTGGCCAGGGAGCTCCTACGAGCAGTACTTC. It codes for CASSEGWPGSSYEQYF.

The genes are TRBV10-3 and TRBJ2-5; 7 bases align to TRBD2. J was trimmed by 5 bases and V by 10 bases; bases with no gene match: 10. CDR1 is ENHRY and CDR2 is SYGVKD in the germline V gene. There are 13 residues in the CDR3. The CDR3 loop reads CASAAGVGETQYF. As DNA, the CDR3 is TGTGCCAGCGCCGCGGGGGTTGGGGAGACCCAGTACTTC.

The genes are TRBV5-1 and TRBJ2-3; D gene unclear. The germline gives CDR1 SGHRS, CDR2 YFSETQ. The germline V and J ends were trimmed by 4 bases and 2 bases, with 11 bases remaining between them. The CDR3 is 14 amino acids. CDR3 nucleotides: TGCGCCAGCAGCATTACTGGCTACACAGATACGCAGTATTTT. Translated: CASSITGYTDTQYF. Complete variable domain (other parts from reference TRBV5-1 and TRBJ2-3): KAGVTQTPRYLIKTRGQQVTLSCSPISGHRSVSWYQQTPGQGLQFLFEYFSETQRNKGNFPGRFSGRQFSNSRSEMNVSTLELGDSALYLCASSITGYTDTQYFGPGTRLTVL.

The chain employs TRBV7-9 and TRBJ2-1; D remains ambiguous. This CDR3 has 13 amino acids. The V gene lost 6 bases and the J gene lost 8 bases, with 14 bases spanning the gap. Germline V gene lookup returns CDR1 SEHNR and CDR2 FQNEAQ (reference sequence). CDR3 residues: CASSWSGRYEQFF. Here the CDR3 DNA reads TGTGCCAGCAGTTGGTCAGGTCGGTATGAGCAGTTCTTC.

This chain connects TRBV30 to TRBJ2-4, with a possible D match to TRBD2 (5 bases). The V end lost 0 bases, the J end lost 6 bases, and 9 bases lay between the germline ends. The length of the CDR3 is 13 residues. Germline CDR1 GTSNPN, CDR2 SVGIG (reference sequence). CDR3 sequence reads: CAWSVLGRNIQYF. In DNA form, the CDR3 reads TGTGCCTGGAGTGTCCTAGGGAGAAACATTCAGTACTTC.

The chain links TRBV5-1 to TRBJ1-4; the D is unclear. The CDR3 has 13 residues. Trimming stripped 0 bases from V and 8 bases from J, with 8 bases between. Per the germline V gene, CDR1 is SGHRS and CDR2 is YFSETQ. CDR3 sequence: CASSLVVGEKLFF. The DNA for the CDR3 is TGCGCCAGCAGCTTGGTAGTAGGGGAAAAACTGTTTTTT.

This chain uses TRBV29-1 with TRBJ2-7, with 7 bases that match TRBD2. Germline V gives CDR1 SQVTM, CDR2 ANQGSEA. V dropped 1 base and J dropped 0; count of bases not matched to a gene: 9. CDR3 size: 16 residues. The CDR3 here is CSVEVPGTTNSYEQYF. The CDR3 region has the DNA TGCAGCGTTGAAGTTCCTGGGACTACCAACTCCTACGAGCAGTACTTC.

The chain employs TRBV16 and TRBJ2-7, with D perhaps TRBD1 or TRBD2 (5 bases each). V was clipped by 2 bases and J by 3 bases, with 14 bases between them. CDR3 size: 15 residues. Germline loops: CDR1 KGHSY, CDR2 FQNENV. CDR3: CASSQPRDAIYEQYF. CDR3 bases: TGTGCCAGCAGCCAACCCCGGGACGCAATCTACGAGCAGTACTTC.

The CDR3 loop reads CASSDVGNNGYTF. The DNA for the CDR3 is TGTGCCAGCAGTGACGTAGGGAATAATGGCTACACCTTC. V usage is TRBV2 and J usage is TRBJ1-2; D not resolved. V dropped 3 bases and J dropped 6 bases, with 11 bases sitting between them. The CDR3 runs to 13 residues. The germline gives CDR1 SNHLY, CDR2 FYNNEI.

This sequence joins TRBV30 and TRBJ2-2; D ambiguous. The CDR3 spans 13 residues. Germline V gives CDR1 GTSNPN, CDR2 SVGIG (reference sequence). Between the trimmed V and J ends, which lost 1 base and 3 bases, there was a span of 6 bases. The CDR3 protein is CAWSALDTGELFF. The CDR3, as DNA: TGTGCCTGGAGTGCCCTTGACACCGGGGAGCTGTTTTTT.

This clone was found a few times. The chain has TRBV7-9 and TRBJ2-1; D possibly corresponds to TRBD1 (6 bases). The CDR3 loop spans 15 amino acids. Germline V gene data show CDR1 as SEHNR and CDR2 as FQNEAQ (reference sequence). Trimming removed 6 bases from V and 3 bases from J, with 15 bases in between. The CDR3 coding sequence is TGTGCCAGCAGGCGCCGGGACATACTCTACAATGAGCAGTTCTTC. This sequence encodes CASRRRDILYNEQFF.